This T cell receptor beta chain was identified in a study of Ad26.COV2.S vaccination and SARS-CoV-2 variants. The wider study: Intramuscular Ad26.COV2.S doses were given once or twice, 56 days apart. Study results and caveats: Similar non-spike TCR breadth was seen in vaccine and placebo recipients.

Germline CDR1 LGHNA, CDR2 YSLEER. The CDR3 extends over 16 amino acids. V lost 2 bases to trimming and J lost 6 bases; unmatched junction nucleotides: 8. The method was immunoSEQ multiplex PCR; TCRdb's version includes in-frame clones alone and lacks a portion of them. The sample has roughly 380,000 clones, approximately 87% seen once. About this clone: Its antigen is unidentified.

Treatment defined: about 20 received Ad26.COV2.S at low or high dose, single or two shots; about 5 received placebo; per-sample allocation not given. On day 63 after the first injection, vaccine and placebo recipients gave samples. An adult aged 18-55 years in Boston served as the donor. The receptor comes from a person aged 18 to 59 who received the Ad26.COV2.S COVID-19 vaccine or a placebo. The gene calls are TRBV4-3 and TRBJ2-2, with 8 nucleotides matching TRBD1. The material sequenced was peripheral blood, taken in a trial of Ad26.COV2.S vaccine versus placebo. The CDR3 loop is CASSQNRGVEPGELFF. The DNA for the CDR3 is TGCGCCAGCAGCCAAAACAGGGGGGTTGAACCCGGGGAGCTGTTTTTT.